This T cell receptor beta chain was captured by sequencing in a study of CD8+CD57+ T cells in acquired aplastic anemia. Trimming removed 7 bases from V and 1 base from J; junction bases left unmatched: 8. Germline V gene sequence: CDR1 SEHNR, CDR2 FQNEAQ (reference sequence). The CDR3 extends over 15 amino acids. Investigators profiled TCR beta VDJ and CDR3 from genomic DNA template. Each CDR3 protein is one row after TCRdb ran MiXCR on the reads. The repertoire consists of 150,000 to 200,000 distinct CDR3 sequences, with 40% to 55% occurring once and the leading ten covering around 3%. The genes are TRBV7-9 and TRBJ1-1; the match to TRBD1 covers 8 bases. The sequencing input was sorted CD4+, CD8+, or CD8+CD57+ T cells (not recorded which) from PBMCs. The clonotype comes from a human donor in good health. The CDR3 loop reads CASISVGQGNTEAFF. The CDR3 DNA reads TGTGCCAGCATTTCAGTAGGACAGGGGAACACTGAAGCTTTCTTT.